This T cell receptor beta chain was identified in a study of blood T cell repertoires in COVID-19. Across the study: Material from acute and convalescent COVID-19 was sourced from the United States, Italy and Spain. Nucleic acid was either cDNA or gDNA, and it came from T cells, B-cell-depleted T cells, or PBMCs.

A single count supports this clone. Trimming removed 6 bases from V and 12 bases from J, with 12 bases in between. The CDR3 spans 10 residues. Germline lookup yields CDR1 DFQATT and CDR2 SNEGSKA (reference sequence). Methods used by the authors: Reference gene primer amplification gave estimated nucleated cell counts. Data came from immunoSEQ multiplex PCR; TCRdb stores just in-frame clones and leaves some out. Clone size and V and J calls were adopted from that table, with D and trimming inferred from the DNA. The table has more than 80,000 clones, about 84% seen once. The origin of this receptor is a man aged 45 to 65 with active COVID-19. The chain links TRBV20-1 to TRBJ1-5; TRBD1 is a possible D gene (5 bases). Sequencing was carried out using peripheral blood. The CDR3 DNA sequence: TGCAGTGCCGCCCTCGGGGGCCAGCATTTT. Protein product: CSAALGGQHF.